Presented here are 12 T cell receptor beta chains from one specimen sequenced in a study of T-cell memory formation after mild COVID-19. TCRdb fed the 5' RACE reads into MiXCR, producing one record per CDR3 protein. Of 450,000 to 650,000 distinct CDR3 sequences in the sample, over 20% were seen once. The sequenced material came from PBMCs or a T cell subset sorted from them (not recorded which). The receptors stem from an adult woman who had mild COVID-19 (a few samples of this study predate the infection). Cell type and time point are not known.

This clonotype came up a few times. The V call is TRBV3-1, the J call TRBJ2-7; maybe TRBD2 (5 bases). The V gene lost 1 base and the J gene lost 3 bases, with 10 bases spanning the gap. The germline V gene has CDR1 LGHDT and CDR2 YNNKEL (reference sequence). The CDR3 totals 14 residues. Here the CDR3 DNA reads TGTGCCAGCAGCCAAGGGGTAGCGCGCTACGAGCAGTACTTC. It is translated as CASSQGVARYEQYF.

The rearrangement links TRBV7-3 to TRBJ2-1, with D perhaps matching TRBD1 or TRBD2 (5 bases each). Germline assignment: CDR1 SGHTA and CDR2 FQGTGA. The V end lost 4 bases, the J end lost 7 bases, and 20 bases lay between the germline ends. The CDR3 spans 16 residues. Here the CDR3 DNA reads TGTGCCAGCAGCTCAGGTCCGGGGCGAACTATTAATGAGCAGTTCTTC. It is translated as CASSSGPGRTINEQFF.

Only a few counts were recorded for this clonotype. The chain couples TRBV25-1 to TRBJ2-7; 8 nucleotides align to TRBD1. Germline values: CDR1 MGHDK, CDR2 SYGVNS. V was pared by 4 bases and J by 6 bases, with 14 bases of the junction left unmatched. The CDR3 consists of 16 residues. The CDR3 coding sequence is TGTGCCAGCAGTGGCCTAGGTAGGACAGGGAGAGGCGAGCAGTACTTC. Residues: CASSGLGRTGRGEQYF.

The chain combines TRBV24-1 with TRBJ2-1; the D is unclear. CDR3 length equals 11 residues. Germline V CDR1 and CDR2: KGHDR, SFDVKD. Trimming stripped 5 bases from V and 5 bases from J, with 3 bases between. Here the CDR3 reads CATSANNEQFF. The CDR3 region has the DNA TGTGCCACCAGTGCTAACAATGAGCAGTTCTTC.

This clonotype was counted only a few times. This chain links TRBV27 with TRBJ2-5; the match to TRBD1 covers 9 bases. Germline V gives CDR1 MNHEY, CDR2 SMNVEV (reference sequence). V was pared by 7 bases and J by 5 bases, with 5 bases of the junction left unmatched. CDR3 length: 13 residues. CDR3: CASTTGGMETQYF. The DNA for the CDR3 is TGTGCCAGCACTACAGGGGGCATGGAGACCCAGTACTTC.

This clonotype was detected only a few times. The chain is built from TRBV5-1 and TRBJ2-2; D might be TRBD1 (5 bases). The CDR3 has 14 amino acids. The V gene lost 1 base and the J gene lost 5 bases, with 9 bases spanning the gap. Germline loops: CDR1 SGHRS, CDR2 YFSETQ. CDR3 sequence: CASSLSGLTGELFF. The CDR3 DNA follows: TGCGCCAGCAGCTTGTCAGGGTTGACCGGGGAGCTGTTTTTT. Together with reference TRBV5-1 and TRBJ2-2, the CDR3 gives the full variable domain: KAGVTQTPRYLIKTRGQQVTLSCSPISGHRSVSWYQQTPGQGLQFLFEYFSETQRNKGNFPGRFSGRQFSNSRSEMNVSTLELGDSALYLCASSLSGLTGELFFGEGSRLTVL.

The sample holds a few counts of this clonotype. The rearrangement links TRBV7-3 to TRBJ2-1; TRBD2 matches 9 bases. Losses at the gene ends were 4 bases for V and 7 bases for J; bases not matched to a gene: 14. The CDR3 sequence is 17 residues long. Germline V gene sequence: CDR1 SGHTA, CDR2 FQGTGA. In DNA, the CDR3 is TGTGCCAGCAGCTCCCCCCTAGGGCGGGGGGGTGGTAATGAGCAGTTCTTC. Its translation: CASSSPLGRGGGNEQFF.

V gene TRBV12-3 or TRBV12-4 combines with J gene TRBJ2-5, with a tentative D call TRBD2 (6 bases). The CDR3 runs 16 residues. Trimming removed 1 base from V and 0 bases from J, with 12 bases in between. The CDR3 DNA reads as TGTGCCAGCAGTTTAGGTACCGGGAGCAACCAAGAGACCCAGTACTTC. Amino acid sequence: CASSLGTGSNQETQYF.

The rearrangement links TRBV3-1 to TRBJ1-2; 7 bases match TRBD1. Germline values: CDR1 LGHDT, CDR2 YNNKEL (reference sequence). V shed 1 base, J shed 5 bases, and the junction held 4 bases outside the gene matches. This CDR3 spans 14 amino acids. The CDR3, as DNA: TGTGCCAGCAGCCAAGGACAGGGAAGGTATGGCTACACCTTC. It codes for CASSQGQGRYGYTF.

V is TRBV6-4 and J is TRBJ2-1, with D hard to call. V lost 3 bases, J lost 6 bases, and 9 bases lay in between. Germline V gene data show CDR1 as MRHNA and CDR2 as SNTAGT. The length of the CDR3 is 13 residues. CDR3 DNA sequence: TGTGCCAGCAGTGAGACCAGTAGCAATGAGCAGTTCTTC. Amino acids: CASSETSSNEQFF.

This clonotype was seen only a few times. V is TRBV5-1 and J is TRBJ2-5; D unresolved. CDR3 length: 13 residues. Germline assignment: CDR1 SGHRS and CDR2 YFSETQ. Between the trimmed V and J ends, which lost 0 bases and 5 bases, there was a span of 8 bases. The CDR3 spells CASSLDLAETQYF. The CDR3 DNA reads TGCGCCAGCAGCTTGGATTTGGCGGAGACCCAGTACTTC.

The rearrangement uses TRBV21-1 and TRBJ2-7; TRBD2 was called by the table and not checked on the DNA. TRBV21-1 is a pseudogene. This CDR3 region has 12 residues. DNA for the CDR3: TGTGCCAGCAGCACCCAGAGGGAGGGACAGTACTTC. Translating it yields CASSTQREGQYF.